The sequence of this TCR beta chain was determined in a study of blood T cell repertoires in COVID-19 (dated by TCRdb to 2018 to 2020). Broadly, across the study: Samples from collaborators originated in the United States, Italy and Spain and spanned both the acute and convalescent phases of COVID-19. The material from the prospective study consisted of cDNA or gDNA derived from T cells, B-cell-depleted T cells, or PBMCs. The dataset comprised deeply sampled blood TCRbeta repertoires from subjects exposed to, actively infected with, or recovered from COVID-19. A freely available public database, intended as a resource for researchers studying the immune response to SARS-CoV-2, is where the repertoires were released. Samples came from the ongoing ImmuneRACE study (first 160 participants) plus 1,254 subjects from 6 global collaborators. A de-identified subject ID, COVID-19 status, age in years and sex were almost always included in the sample metadata. HLA class I and class II types, where available, came from metadata supplied by the sample provider rather than from assay-based typing. Broader findings and caveats from the paper: Clinical and demographic metadata were provided uncurated, with the amount varying by source and participant.

This clone showed up just a few times. This clone's antigen is unknown. No base qualities exist here, and no much larger clone lies one base off it. Participants in the prospective study were aged 18 to 89 years, lived in some 24 United States geographic areas, and enrolled through a virtual design. In the prospective study, participants were assigned to cohorts based on the clinical history participants reported in a screening survey and a study questionnaire. Recovered participants in ImmuneRACE Cohort 3 were defined by two consecutive negative NP/OP PCR tests, clearance by a healthcare professional, or resolution of symptoms. In the prospective study, whole blood, serum and a nasopharyngeal or oropharyngeal swab were collected from each participant by mobile phlebotomists. Participants in the prospective study had the option to provide additional blood draws and questionnaires over an approximately 2-month period. Prospective study blood samples were shipped either frozen or at room temperature before DNA extraction.

TCRbeta CDR3 regions were amplified from genomic DNA by means of the immunoSEQ Assay, a bias-controlled multiplex PCR. Under the source paper's analysis protocol: Nucleated cell counts per sample were estimated from amplification of reference gene primers within the assay. To quantify the absolute abundance of each unique TCRbeta CDR3 rearrangement, sequence reads were collapsed and filtered. Productive Simpson clonality was computed per sample as the square root of Simpson's diversity index over productive rearrangements. This immuneACCESS table, as held by TCRdb, lists in-frame sequences with V and J called but not all clones. Of the missing ones, under half trace to an unresolved V gene in checked studies; the others have no known cause. The V and J calls and clone size are taken from that table; D and trimming were inferred from the DNA. Present in this sample are roughly 200,000 clones, about 85% of which were seen just once. The ten largest clones take up around 20% of the sample.

CDR1 SNHLY and CDR2 FYNNEI are derived from the germline V gene. The CDR3 has 13 amino acids, counting the end cysteine and phenylalanine. The DNA shown is the 39-base CDR3, in frame from base 1. Trimming removed 6 bases from V and 0 bases from J, leaving 8 bases between the germline ends. In this chain, TRBV2 is recombined with TRBJ1-1; the D gene is not confidently resolved. The material sequenced was PBMCs or T cells enriched from blood (not recorded which). This TCR was sampled from a man aged 35-49 years who had recovered from COVID-19. The DNA sequence follows: TGTGCCAGCAGGACATTTATGAACACTGAAGCTTTCTTT. It encodes CASRTFMNTEAFF.